This T cell receptor beta chain was identified during a study of T cell responses to AZD1222 COVID-19 vaccine. Study-level points and caveats: The reported proportion of spike-specific TCRs targeting unmutated variant regions was nearly half. In all cases, repertoires were sampled only after the peak T cell response.

The CDR3 covers 16 residues. The V gene end was trimmed by 4 bases and the J gene end by 4 bases; junction bases not matched to a gene: 10. CDR1 and CDR2 (germline): ENHRY, SYGVKD. Second-dose schedules of about 4 or about 12 weeks were combined. The method was immunoSEQ multiplex PCR; TCRdb's version includes in-frame clones alone and lacks a portion of them. The repertoire consists of 20,000 to 25,000 clones, with around 90% occurring once and the leading ten covering 30% to 40%. This clone was observed once. Its target is not known. This clonotype was sampled from an adult who received the AZD1222 COVID-19 vaccine. V is TRBV10-3 and J is TRBJ2-7; TRBD2 matches at 10 bases. Material: peripheral blood, obtained 28 days after the second AZD1222 dose. CDR3 amino acids: CAISGRLELAGYEQYF. The DNA for the CDR3 is TGTGCCATCAGTGGGCGTTTGGAACTAGCGGGATACGAGCAGTACTTC.